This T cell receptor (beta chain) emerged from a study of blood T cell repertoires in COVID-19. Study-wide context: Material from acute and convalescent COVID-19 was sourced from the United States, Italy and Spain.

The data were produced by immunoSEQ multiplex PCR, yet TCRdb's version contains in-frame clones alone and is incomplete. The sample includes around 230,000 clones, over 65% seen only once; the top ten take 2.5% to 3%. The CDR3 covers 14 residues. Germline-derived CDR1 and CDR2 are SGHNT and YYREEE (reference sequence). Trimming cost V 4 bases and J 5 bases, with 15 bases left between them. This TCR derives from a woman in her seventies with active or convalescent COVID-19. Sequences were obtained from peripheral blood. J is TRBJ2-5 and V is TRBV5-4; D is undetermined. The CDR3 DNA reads TGTGCCAGCAGCCGAGTGACTTCGGAGGAGACCCAGTACTTC. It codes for CASSRVTSEETQYF.